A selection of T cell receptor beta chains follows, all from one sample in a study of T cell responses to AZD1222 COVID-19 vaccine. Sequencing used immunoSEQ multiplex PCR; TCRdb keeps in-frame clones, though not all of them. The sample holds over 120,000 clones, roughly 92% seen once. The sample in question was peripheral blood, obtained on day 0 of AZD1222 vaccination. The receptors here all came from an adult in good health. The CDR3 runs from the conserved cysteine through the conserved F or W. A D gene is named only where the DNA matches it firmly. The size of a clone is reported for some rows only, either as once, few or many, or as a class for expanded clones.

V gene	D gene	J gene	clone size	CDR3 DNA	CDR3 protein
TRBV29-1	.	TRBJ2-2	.	TGCAGCGTTGAAACCTTACCCGGGGAGCTGTTTTTT	CSVETLPGELFF
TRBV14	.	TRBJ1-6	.	TGTGCCAGCAGCCAAGGCGCACCCCTCCACTTT	CASSQGAPLHF
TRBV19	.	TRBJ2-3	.	TGTGCCAGTAGTAGCCCAGGGTTGGCAGATACGCAGTATTTT	CASSSPGLADTQYF
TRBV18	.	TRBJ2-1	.	TGTGCCAGCTCACCACCCGCGGGATGGGGCTACAATGAGCAGTTCTTC	CASSPPAGWGYNEQFF
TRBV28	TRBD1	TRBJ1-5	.	TGTGCCAGCAGAAAACCGGGACAGGGGAGTCAGCCCCAGCATTTT	CASRKPGQGSQPQHF
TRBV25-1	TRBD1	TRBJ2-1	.	TGTGCCAGCAGTGCAGGACAGGGTGACAATGAGCAGTTCTTC	CASSAGQGDNEQFF
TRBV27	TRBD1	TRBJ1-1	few	TGTGCCAGCAGTTTAAACAGGGGGAGCACTGAAGCTTTCTTT	CASSLNRGSTEAFF
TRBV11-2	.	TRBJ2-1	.	TGTGCCAGCAGCTTAGTGACGGCAGGATACAATGAGCAGTTCTTC	CASSLVTAGYNEQFF
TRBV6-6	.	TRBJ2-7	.	TGTGCCAGCAAGCCCGGGACGGCAACCTACGAGCAGTACTTC	CASKPGTATYEQYF
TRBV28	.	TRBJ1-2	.	TGTGCCAGCAGTTTTGGAGGGGTGGGAGGCTACACCTTC	CASSFGGVGGYTF
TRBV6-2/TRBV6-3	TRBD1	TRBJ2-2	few	TGTGCCAGCAGTAGAGCAGGGGGCATCGGGGAGCTGTTTTTT	CASSRAGGIGELFF
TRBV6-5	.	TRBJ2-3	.	TGTGCCAGCAGCCGAGGGAAGGGGACGCAGTATTTT	CASSRGKGTQYF
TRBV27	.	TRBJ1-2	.	TGTGCCAGCAGTCCGAACCAGGGACTCTATGGCTACACCTTC	CASSPNQGLYGYTF
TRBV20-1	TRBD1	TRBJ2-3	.	TGCAGTGCTAGTGGGACAGGGGGCTTCACAGATACGCAGTATTTT	CSASGTGGFTDTQYF
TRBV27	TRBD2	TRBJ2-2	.	TGTGCCAGCAGCTTGGGGACTAGCGGGAGAGGGGAGCTGTTTTTT	CASSLGTSGRGELFF
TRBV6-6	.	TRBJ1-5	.	TGTGCCAGCAGTAGGGGAGATCAGCCCCAGCATTTT	CASSRGDQPQHF
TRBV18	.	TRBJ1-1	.	TGTGCCAGCTCACCTTTGGGGGGGGACACTGAAGCTTTCTTT	CASSPLGGDTEAFF
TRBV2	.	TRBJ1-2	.	TGTGCCAGCAGTGGGGACGGAAACTATGGCTACACCTTC	CASSGDGNYGYTF
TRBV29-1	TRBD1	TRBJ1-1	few	TGCAGCGGGAGACAGGGGGCATTGATGAACACTGAAGCTTTCTTT	CSGRQGALMNTEAFF
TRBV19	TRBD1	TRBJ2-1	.	TGTGCCAGTAGTCCCACAGGGGGCTTCTACAATGAGCAGTTCTTC	CASSPTGGFYNEQFF
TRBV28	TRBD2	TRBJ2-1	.	TGTGCCAGCAGCCTTCTAGCGGGACGCTCCTACAATGAGCAGTTCTTC	CASSLLAGRSYNEQFF
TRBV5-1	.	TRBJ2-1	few	TGCGCCAGCAGCTTGGGGGGGCCCAATGAGCAGTTCTTC	CASSLGGPNEQFF
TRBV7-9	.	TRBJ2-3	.	TGTGCCCACAAGGCCACTCCAGATACGCAGTATTTT	CAHKATPDTQYF
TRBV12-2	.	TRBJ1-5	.	TGTGCAAGTCGCTTAGAAACAGGGGGTGTTCAGCCCCAGCATTTT	CASRLETGGVQPQHF
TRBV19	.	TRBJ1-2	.	TGTGCCAGTATAGCCTCTGCCCCTAACTATGGCTACACCTTC	CASIASAPNYGYTF
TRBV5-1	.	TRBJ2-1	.	TGCGCCAGCAGCCCCACGGTCCGCAATGAGCAGTTCTTC	CASSPTVRNEQFF
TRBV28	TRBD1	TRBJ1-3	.	TGTGCCAGCAGTTCGACAGGGACGCCTGATAAAAACACCATATATTTT	CASSSTGTPDKNTIYF
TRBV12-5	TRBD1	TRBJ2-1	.	TGTGCTAGTGGTTTGGAAGGACAGGGCTACAATGAGCAGTTCTTC	CASGLEGQGYNEQFF
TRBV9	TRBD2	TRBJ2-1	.	TGTGCCAGCAGCGTACCCCCCCGCGGGGGGGCGTACAATGAGCAGTTCTTC	CASSVPPRGGAYNEQFF
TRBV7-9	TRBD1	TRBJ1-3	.	TGTGCCAGCAGCCACCGGGACAGGGAGGAAAACACCATATATTTT	CASSHRDREENTIYF
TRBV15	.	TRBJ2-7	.	TGTGCCACCAGCAGAGAGCTGACCTACGAGCAGTACTTC	CATSRELTYEQYF
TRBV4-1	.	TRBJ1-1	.	TGCGCCAGCAGCCCCCGGCGGGGTGACACTGAAGCTTTCTTT	CASSPRRGDTEAFF
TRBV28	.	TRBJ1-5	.	TGTGCCAGCAGGACAGGAGAGACCTACAATCAGCCCCAGCATTTT	CASRTGETYNQPQHF
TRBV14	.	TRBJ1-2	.	TGTGCCAGCAGCCAAGGTATCTATGGCTACACCTTC	CASSQGIYGYTF
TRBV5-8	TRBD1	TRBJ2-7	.	TGTGCCAGCAGCCCATGGGACAGGATCTACGAGCAGTACTTC	CASSPWDRIYEQYF
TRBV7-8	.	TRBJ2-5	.	TGTGCCAGCAGCTTAGGGCCGGGACCCCAAGAGACCCAGTACTTC	CASSLGPGPQETQYF
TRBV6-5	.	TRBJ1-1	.	TGTGCCACCCACCGAGGGGGGGAAGTCGGTGAAGCTTTCTTT	CATHRGGEVGEAFF
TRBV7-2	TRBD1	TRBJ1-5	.	TGTGCCAGCAGCGCCCGGACAGGGGGCGACGGTCAGCCCCAGCATTTT	CASSARTGGDGQPQHF
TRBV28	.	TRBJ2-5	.	TGTGCCAGCAGTCGCTCACAAGAGACCCAGTACTTC	CASSRSQETQYF
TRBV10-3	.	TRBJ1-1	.	TGTGCCATCAGAGAGGACACAGGGATGAACACTGAAGCTTTCTTT	CAIREDTGMNTEAFF
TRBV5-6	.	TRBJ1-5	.	TGTGCCAGCAGCCTGGGTACGGGGGCGGCGTATGAGCCCCAGCATTTT	CASSLGTGAAYEPQHF
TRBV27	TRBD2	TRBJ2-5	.	TGTGCCAGCAGTTTACTAGCGGGGGGGGTAGTAGGGACCCAGTACTTC	CASSLLAGGVVGTQYF
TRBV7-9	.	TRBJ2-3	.	TGTGCCAGCAGCTTTAGCACAGATACGCAGTATTTT	CASSFSTDTQYF
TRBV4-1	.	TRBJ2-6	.	TGCGCCAGCAGCTCGCCGGGACAATCCTCTGGGGCCAACGTCCTGACTTTC	CASSSPGQSSGANVLTF
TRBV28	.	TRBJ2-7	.	TGTGCCACCGGGAGTTTCGAGCAGTACTTC	CATGSFEQYF
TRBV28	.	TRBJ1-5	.	TGTGCCAGCAGCCCCACAGAAAGAAAACATTTTAGCAATCAGCCCCAGCATTTT	CASSPTERKHFSNQPQHF
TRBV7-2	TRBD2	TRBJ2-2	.	TGTGCCAGCAGCTTTAATCCTAGCGGGACCGGGGAGCTGTTTTTT	CASSFNPSGTGELFF
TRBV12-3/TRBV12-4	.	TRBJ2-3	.	TGTGCCAGCAGTCCACTAGAGACAGATACGCAGTATTTT	CASSPLETDTQYF
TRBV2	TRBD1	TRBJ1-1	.	TGTGCCAGCAGTTACAGGGGTACTGGGAACACTGAAGCTTTCTTT	CASSYRGTGNTEAFF
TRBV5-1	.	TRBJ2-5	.	TGCGCCAGCAGCTTGGCTGGTCAGGTCCAAGAGACCCAGTACTTC	CASSLAGQVQETQYF
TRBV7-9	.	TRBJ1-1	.	TGTGCCAGCAGCTTACAGGGAGTCTTCACTGAAGCTTTCTTT	CASSLQGVFTEAFF
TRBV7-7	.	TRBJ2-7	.	TGTGCTAGCAGCTTAGCGCCTGAGGGTCAGGGAACTGGGGAGCAGTACTTC	CASSLAPEGQGTGEQYF
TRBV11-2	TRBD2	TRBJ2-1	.	TGTGCCAGCAGTCCGATCAAGACTAGCGGGAGGGCCGTCGATGAGCAGTTCTTC	CASSPIKTSGRAVDEQFF
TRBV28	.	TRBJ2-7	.	TGTGCCAGCACCCTGAGCACCCCTCCCGAGCAGTACTTC	CASTLSTPPEQYF
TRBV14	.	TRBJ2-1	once	TGTGCCACCGCTCGGACACTCAGCAATGAGCAGTTCTTC	CATARTLSNEQFF
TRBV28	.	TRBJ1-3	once	TGTGCCAGCAGTCTCCTCCCGGGGACTTCTGGAAACACCATATATTTT	CASSLLPGTSGNTIYF